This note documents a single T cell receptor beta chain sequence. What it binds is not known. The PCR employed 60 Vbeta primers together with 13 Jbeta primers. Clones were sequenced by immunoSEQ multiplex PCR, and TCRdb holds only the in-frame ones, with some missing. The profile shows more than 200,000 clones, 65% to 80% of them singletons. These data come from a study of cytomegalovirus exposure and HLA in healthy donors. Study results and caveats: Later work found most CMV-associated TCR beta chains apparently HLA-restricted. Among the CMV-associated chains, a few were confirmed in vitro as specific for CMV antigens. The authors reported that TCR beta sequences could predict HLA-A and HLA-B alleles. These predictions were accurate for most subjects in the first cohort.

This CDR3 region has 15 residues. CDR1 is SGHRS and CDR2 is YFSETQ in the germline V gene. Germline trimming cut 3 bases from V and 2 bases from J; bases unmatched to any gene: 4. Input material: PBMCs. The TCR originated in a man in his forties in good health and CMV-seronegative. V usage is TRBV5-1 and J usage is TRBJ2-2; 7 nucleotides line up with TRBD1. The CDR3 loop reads CASSSTGSNTGELFF. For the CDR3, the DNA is TGCGCCAGCAGCTCGACAGGGTCTAACACCGGGGAGCTGTTTTTT.